This T cell receptor beta chain was captured by sequencing in a study of blood T cell repertoires in COVID-19. Study as a whole: COVID-19 samples from acute and convalescent phases originated in the United States, Italy and Spain.

The data were produced by immunoSEQ multiplex PCR, yet TCRdb's version contains in-frame clones alone and is incomplete. The sample holds about 48,000 clones, about nine tenths seen once. The length of the CDR3 is 14 residues. The V gene lost 4 bases and the J gene lost 6 bases, with 12 bases spanning the gap. From germline, CDR1 is KGHDR and CDR2 SFDVKD. The sample was peripheral blood. This sequence joins TRBV24-1 and TRBJ1-5; D possibly corresponds to TRBD1 (6 bases). The sequence derives from a man in his 70s with acute or convalescent COVID-19. The CDR3 DNA reads as TGTGCCACCAGTGACACAGGGTCTTTTCAGCCCCAGCATTTT. As protein: CATSDTGSFQPQHF.